This passage covers 19 T cell receptor beta chains from one sample sequenced in a study of patients and donors after allogeneic stem cell transplantation (dated by TCRdb to about 2020). The library was obtained by RT-PCR. This sample was sequenced with a NextSeq 550. Clones were called with MiXCR by TCRdb after fastp trimmed the public reads at Q25, and only in-frame beta chains were retained. Rows with a matching CDR3 protein are joined into one entry that keeps the most common DNA and genes. Across this sample there are 80,000 to 90,000 distinct CDR3 sequences, with 45% to 50% seen only once. Under 70% of the sample rests with the top ten. The sequencing input was blood, either unsorted or a sorted T cell fraction (not recorded which). Receptor source: a human donor who was either an allogeneic HSCT recipient or a stem cell or donor lymphocyte infusion donor (not recorded which). It is not recorded whose cells these are; they may come from a transplant donor.

This clonotype was observed a few times. The chain carries TRBV12-3 or TRBV12-4 and TRBJ1-1, with a tentative D call TRBD1 (6 bases). This CDR3 comprises 15 residues. V was cut by 5 bases and J by 0 bases, with 13 bases left in between. CDR3 DNA: TGTGCCAGCAGTGACGCAGGGGTGATGAACACTGAAGCTTTCTTT. It yields the protein CASSDAGVMNTEAFF.

V and J are TRBV20-1 and TRBJ2-3; maybe TRBD2 (6 bases). Between the trimmed V and J ends, which lost 1 base and 1 base, there was a span of 9 bases. CDR3 length: 14 residues. Germline CDR1 DFQATT, CDR2 SNEGSKA (reference sequence). The CDR3 sequence is CSARGTGGTDTQYF. The DNA for the CDR3 is TGCAGTGCTAGAGGGACGGGGGGCACAGATACGCAGTATTTT.

The rearrangement joins TRBV20-1 to TRBJ1-3, with D perhaps TRBD1 (5 bases). Germline lookup yields CDR1 DFQATT and CDR2 SNEGSKA (reference sequence). V was trimmed by 5 bases and J by 1 base, leaving 12 bases between them. The CDR3 runs 14 residues. CDR3 in amino acids: CSAQIRESGNTIYF. For the CDR3, the DNA is TGCAGTGCTCAGATCAGGGAATCTGGAAACACCATATATTTT.

The chain carries TRBV29-1 and TRBJ2-2; 8 bases map to TRBD2. Germline V lookup: CDR1 SQVTM, CDR2 ANQGSEA. The V segment lost 7 bases and the J segment 5 bases; nucleotides outside the gene matches: 3. This CDR3 has 12 residues. CDR3 in amino acids: CSAKRETGELFF. In DNA form, the CDR3 reads TGCAGCGCTAAGCGGGAGACCGGGGAGCTGTTTTTT.

The chain has TRBV29-1 and TRBJ2-1, with 12 bases fitting TRBD2. V dropped 6 bases and J dropped 15; count of bases not matched to a gene: 12. CDR1 and CDR2 (germline): SQVTM, ANQGSEA. The CDR3 loop spans 13 amino acids. The CDR3 coding sequence is TGCAGCGTGTTGATGAGACTAGCGGGAGATAGGTTCTTC. Amino acid sequence: CSVLMRLAGDRFF.

The table lists this clonotype with a few counts. CDR3 coding DNA: TGTGCCAGCAGAGAAACTTCCTTCGCAGGGGCCCAGCATTTT. As protein: CASRETSFAGAQHF. The rearrangement uses TRBV12-3 or TRBV12-4 and TRBJ1-5; maybe TRBD1 (6 bases). The V end lost 6 bases, the J end lost 11 bases, and 20 bases lay between the germline ends. The CDR3 covers 14 residues.

V gene TRBV28 combines with J gene TRBJ2-2; unclear D gene. The V gene lost 7 bases and the J gene lost 7 bases, with 16 bases spanning the gap. This CDR3 region has 14 residues. Looked up from germline, CDR1 is MDHEN and CDR2 is SYDVKM. The CDR3 loop reads CASTKDQFGGELFF. The CDR3 nucleotides read TGTGCCAGCACCAAGGATCAGTTCGGCGGGGAGCTGTTTTTT.

The rearrangement links TRBV25-1 to TRBJ1-2, with a weak D call TRBD1 (6 bases). The germline V gene has CDR1 MGHDK and CDR2 SYGVNS. V lost 4 bases and J 3 bases, leaving 24 bases between the germline ends. The CDR3 spans 18 residues. The chain's CDR3 is CASSGLTGRRGNDYGYTF. Written as DNA, the CDR3 is TGTGCCAGCAGTGGATTAACAGGGAGAAGGGGCAATGACTATGGCTACACCTTC.

V and J are TRBV28 and TRBJ1-1; D gene unclear. The CDR3 is 16 amino acids. Germline CDR1 MDHEN, CDR2 SYDVKM. V lost 1 base and J 2 bases, leaving 14 bases between the germline ends. This CDR3 reads CASSLYWDTRNTEAFF. DNA of the CDR3: TGTGCCAGCAGTTTATACTGGGATACTCGTAACACTGAAGCTTTCTTT.

The chain is built from TRBV2 and TRBJ2-1; D gene ambiguous. There are 14 residues in the CDR3. V dropped 1 base and J dropped 0 bases, with 4 bases sitting between them. Germline CDR1 is SNHLY and CDR2 is FYNNEI. CDR3 DNA sequence: TGTGCCAGCAGTGAAGTGGGCTCCTACAATGAGCAGTTCTTC. This encodes CASSEVGSYNEQFF.

V is TRBV20-1 and J is TRBJ1-2, with TRBD1 matching 9 bases. V lost 6 bases to trimming and J lost 5 bases; unmatched junction nucleotides: 13. The CDR3 sequence is 15 residues long. In germline, CDR1 is DFQATT, CDR2 SNEGSKA (reference sequence). The CDR3 nucleotides read TGCAGTGCCAAGACCAAACAGGGGGCCCGTTATGGCTACACCTTC. Translated, it gives CSAKTKQGARYGYTF.

The rearrangement joins TRBV27 to TRBJ1-1; the D is unclear. Germline loops: CDR1 MNHEY, CDR2 SMNVEV (reference sequence). V shed 1 base and J shed 5 bases, with 17 bases lying between them. This CDR3 is built from 16 residues. CDR3 coding DNA: TGTGCCAGCAGTTTATACGCTGGGGTCGATTCAACTGAAGCTTTCTTT. Protein sequence: CASSLYAGVDSTEAFF.

The chain employs TRBV5-6 and TRBJ2-7; D call uncertain. This CDR3 is built from 13 residues. The V and J ends lost 0 bases and 3 bases respectively, with 7 bases between them. Per germline, CDR1 SGHDT and CDR2 YYEEEE. This CDR3 reads CASSLAVGYEQYF. CDR3 sequence (DNA): TGTGCCAGCAGCTTGGCCGTGGGCTACGAGCAGTACTTC. Full variable domain (missing parts from reference TRBV5-6 and TRBJ2-7): DAGVTQSPTHLIKTRGQQVTLRCSPKSGHDTVSWYQQALGQGPQFIFQYYEEEERQRGNFPDRFSGHQFPNYSSELNVNALLLGDSALYLCASSLAVGYEQYFGPGTRLTVT.

This clonotype was detected a few times. The chain carries TRBV30 and TRBJ1-6, with 8 nucleotides matching TRBD1. Looked up from germline, CDR1 is GTSNPN and CDR2 is SVGIG (reference sequence). The CDR3 covers 14 residues. The ends lost 2 bases at V and 8 bases at J; junction bases unmatched: 5. The CDR3 nucleotides read TGTGCCTGGAGTCCAACAGGGGGAGATTCACCCCTCCACTTT. It specifies CAWSPTGGDSPLHF.

The rearrangement links TRBV2 to TRBJ2-5; D uncertain. Germline CDR1 is SNHLY and CDR2 is FYNNEI. Trimming stripped 3 bases from V and 5 bases from J, with 7 bases between. This CDR3 is built from 12 residues. CDR3 sequence (DNA): TGTGCCAGCAGTGAGGGCTGGGAGACCCAGTACTTC. The encoded protein is CASSEGWETQYF.

The V call is TRBV28, the J call TRBJ2-3; 8 bases line up with TRBD2. The CDR3 is 18 amino acids. V gave up 5 bases and J gave up 2 bases; unmatched junction bases: 15. Germline CDR1 reads MDHEN; CDR2 reads SYDVKM. The CDR3 sequence: CASSQFSGASGSTDTQYF. The CDR3 DNA reads as TGTGCCAGCAGTCAGTTTAGTGGGGCTAGCGGGTCCACAGATACGCAGTATTTT.

The sample holds a few counts of this clonotype. The J gene is TRBJ1-2, the V gene TRBV7-9; D is undetermined. CDR3 length equals 12 residues. Germline CDR1 reads SEHNR; CDR2 reads FQNEAQ (reference sequence). Trimming removed 3 bases from V and 4 bases from J, with 6 bases in between. CDR3 sequence reads: CASSFRSYGYTF. CDR3 sequence (DNA): TGTGCCAGCAGCTTTAGAAGCTATGGCTACACCTTC.

The gene calls are TRBV20-1 and TRBJ1-5; 11 bases are a match to TRBD1. CDR3 length: 13 amino acids. V lost 5 bases, J lost 10 bases, and 7 bases stayed unmatched. The germline V gene has CDR1 DFQATT and CDR2 SNEGSKA (reference sequence). In DNA form, the CDR3 reads TGCAGTGCTTGGGACAGGGGGACCAGTCCCCAGCATTTT. Its protein product is CSAWDRGTSPQHF.

J is TRBJ1-4 and V is TRBV9; 9 bases are a match to TRBD1. The trim removed 4 bases at V and 8 bases at J, leaving 9 bases unmatched. The CDR3 contains 15 residues. In germline, CDR1 is SGDLS, CDR2 YYNGEE. The CDR3 region is CASSPRDREMEKLFF. The CDR3 coding sequence is TGTGCCAGCAGCCCACGGGACAGGGAAATGGAAAAACTGTTTTTT.